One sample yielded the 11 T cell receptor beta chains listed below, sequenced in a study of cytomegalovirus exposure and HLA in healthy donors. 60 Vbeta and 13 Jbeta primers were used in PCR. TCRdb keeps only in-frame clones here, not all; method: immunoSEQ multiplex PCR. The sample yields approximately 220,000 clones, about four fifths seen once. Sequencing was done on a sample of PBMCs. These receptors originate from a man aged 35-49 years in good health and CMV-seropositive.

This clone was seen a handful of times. The CDR3 DNA reads TGTGCCAGCAGGGAGACAGGGGGAAGCAATCAGCCCCAGCATTTT. Protein: CASRETGGSNQPQHF. The chain has TRBV6-1 and TRBJ1-5; 9 bases are a match to TRBD1. The ends lost 6 bases at V and 1 base at J; junction bases unmatched: 4. CDR1 MNHNS and CDR2 SASEGT come from the germline V gene. CDR3 length equals 15 residues.

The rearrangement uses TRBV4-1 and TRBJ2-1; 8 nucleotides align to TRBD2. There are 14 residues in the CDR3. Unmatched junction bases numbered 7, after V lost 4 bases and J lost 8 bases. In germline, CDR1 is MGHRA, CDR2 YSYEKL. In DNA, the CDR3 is TGCGCCAGCAGCCTCAAAGGACTAGCCGATGAGCAGTTCTTC. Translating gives CASSLKGLADEQFF.

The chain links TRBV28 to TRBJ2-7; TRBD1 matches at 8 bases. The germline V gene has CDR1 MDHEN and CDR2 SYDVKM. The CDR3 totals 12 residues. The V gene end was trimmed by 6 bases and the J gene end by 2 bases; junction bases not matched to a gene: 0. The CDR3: CASRDRAYEQYV. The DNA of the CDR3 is TGTGCCAGCAGGGACAGGGCCTACGAGCAGTACGTC.

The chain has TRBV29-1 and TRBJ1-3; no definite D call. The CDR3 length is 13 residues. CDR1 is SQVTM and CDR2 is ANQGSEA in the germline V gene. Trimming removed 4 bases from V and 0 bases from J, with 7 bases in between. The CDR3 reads CSVAGPSGNTIYF. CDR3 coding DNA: TGCAGCGTTGCTGGGCCCTCTGGAAACACCATATATTTT. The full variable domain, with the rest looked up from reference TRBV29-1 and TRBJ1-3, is SAVISQKPSRDICQRGTSLTIQCQVDSQVTMMFWYRQQPGQSLTLIATANQGSEATYESGFVIDKFPISRPNLTFSTLTVSNMSPEDSSIYLCSVAGPSGNTIYFGEGSWLTVV.

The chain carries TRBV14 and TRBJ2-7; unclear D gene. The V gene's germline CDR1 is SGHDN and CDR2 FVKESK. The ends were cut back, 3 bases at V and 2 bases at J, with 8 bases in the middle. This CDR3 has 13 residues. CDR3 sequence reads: CASSQVQTYEQYF. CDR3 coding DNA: TGTGCCAGCAGCCAGGTTCAGACCTACGAGCAGTACTTC.

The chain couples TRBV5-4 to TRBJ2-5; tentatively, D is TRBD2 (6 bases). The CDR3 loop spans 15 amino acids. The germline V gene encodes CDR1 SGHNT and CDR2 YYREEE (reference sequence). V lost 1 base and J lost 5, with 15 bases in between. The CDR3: CASSLNIGSGETQYF. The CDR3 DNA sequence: TGTGCCAGCAGCTTGAACATCGGGAGTGGGGAGACCCAGTACTTC.

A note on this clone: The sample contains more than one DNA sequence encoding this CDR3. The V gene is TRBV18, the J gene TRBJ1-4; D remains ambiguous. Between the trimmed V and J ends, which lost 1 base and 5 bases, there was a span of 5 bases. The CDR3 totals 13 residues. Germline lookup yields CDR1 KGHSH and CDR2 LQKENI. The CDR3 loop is CASSPRANEKLFF. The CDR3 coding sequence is TGTGCCAGCTCACCACGAGCCAATGAAAAACTGTTTTTT.

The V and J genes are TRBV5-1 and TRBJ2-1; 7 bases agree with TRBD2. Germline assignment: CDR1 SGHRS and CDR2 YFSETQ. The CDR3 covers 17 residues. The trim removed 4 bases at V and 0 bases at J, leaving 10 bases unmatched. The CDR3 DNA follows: TGCGCCAGCAGCACGACTGTAGCGGGCCTCTCCTACAATGAGCAGTTCTTC. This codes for CASSTTVAGLSYNEQFF.

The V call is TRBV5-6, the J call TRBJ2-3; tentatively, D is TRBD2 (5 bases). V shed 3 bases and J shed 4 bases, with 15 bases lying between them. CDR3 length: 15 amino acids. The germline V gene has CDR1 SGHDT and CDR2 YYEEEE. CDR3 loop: CASSSSGPLADTQYF. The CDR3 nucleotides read TGTGCCAGCAGCTCCAGCGGCCCACTCGCAGATACGCAGTATTTT.

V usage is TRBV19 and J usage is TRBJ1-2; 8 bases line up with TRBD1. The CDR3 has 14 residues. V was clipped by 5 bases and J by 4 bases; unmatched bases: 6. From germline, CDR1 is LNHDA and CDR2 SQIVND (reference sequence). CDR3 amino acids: CASSRPGTGYGYTF. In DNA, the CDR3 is TGTGCCAGTAGTCGCCCCGGGACAGGCTATGGCTACACCTTC.

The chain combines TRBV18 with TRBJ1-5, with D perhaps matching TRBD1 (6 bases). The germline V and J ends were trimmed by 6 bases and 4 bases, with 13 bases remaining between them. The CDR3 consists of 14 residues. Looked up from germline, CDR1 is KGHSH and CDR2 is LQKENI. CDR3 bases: TGTGCCAGCTCCCCAGGACAGTGGAATCAGCCCCAGCATTTT. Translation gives CASSPGQWNQPQHF.